This T cell receptor (beta chain) was recovered during a study of T cells after yellow fever vaccination. Study-level results: Contamination of FACS-sorted repertoires by abundant clonotypes from the bulk population could occur.

CDR1 and CDR2 (germline): SQVTM, ANQGSEA. Trimming pared 5 bases from V and 6 bases from J, leaving 12 bases between. This CDR3 is built from 12 residues. Generation of TCR cDNA used 5'RACE template switching (which added a universal primer site and UMIs). TCRdb re-analysed the 5' RACE reads in MiXCR, keeping a single row per CDR3 protein. The sample includes 350,000 to 450,000 distinct CDR3 sequences, about 6% of them seen just once. Notes on this clonotype: Antigen: not known.

The rearrangement joins TRBV29-1 to TRBJ2-3; no reliable D call. This specimen was PBMCs, taken 5 days after the yellow fever booster vaccination. This TCR was recovered from a man aged 25 to 40 who received the YFV17D yellow fever vaccine. This CDR3 is CSVNLLGDTQYF. CDR3 sequence (DNA): TGCAGCGTTAACCTTCTGGGGGATACGCAGTATTTT.